The present T cell receptor (beta chain) was sequenced within a study of beta chain features in type 1 diabetes. Points from the study as a whole: Type 1 diabetes patients had TCRB CDR3s that were shorter (moderately but significantly so) in all four CD4+ subsets.

Every bit of the isolated RNA underwent reverse transcription, so sequencing read expressed TCRB transcripts. The table came from immunoSEQ multiplex PCR; TCRdb's copy has only in-frame clones and leaves some out. The sample lists 500,000 to 850,000 clones; 11% to 15% were seen once. This clone has more than one count but fewer than ten. As yet, its antigen is unknown. At one boundary the junction diverges from the germline segment, which might be a read error. Input material: naive CD4+ T cells from blood. This clonotype was sampled from a man younger than 35 with type 1 diabetes.

CDR3 loop: CASTEQGTEYEQYF. CDR3 nucleotide sequence: TGTGCCAGCACTGAACAGGGGACAGAGTACGAGCAGTACTTC. The chain combines TRBV2 with TRBJ2-7; TRBD1 matches 7 bases. The CDR3 consists of 14 residues. Germline loops: CDR1 SNHLY, CDR2 FYNNEI.